Below, 6 T cell receptor beta chains from the same sample are listed, as sequenced in a study of T cell responses to AZD1222 COVID-19 vaccine. TCRdb's copy holds only in-frame clones and misses some; the assay was immunoSEQ multiplex PCR. The data hold under 150,000 clones, with 80% to 95% observed a single time. The material was peripheral blood, obtained on day 0 of AZD1222 vaccination. The origin of the receptors is an adult in good health.

The chain joins TRBV28 to TRBJ2-2, with D maybe TRBD2 (6 bases). Germline lookup yields CDR1 MDHEN and CDR2 SYDVKM. The V gene lost 7 bases and the J gene lost 1 base, with 16 bases spanning the gap. The CDR3 extends over 16 amino acids. The CDR3 sequence: CASILGGLVNTGELFF. The CDR3 DNA sequence: TGTGCCAGCATCCTCGGAGGGCTAGTGAACACCGGGGAGCTGTTTTTT.

The chain couples TRBV7-9 to TRBJ2-7; maybe TRBD1 (5 bases). The CDR3 extends over 15 amino acids. Trimming shortened V by 4 bases and J by 3 bases, and 16 bases separated the two germline ends. Germline V gene data show CDR1 as SEHNR and CDR2 as FQNEAQ (reference sequence). The CDR3 coding sequence is TGTGCCAGCAGCTCCCAACTGACAGCTCTCTACGAGCAGTACTTC. It specifies CASSSQLTALYEQYF.

J is TRBJ1-4 and V is TRBV5-6; TRBD1 aligns across 7 bases. CDR1 SGHDT and CDR2 YYEEEE come from the germline V gene. The CDR3 length is 15 residues. V was clipped by 5 bases and J by 7 bases; unmatched bases: 11. CDR3: CASRREATGIEKLFF. The CDR3 nucleotides are TGTGCCAGCAGACGTGAGGCGACAGGGATTGAAAAACTGTTTTTT.

The J gene is TRBJ2-5, the V gene TRBV7-9; the D gene is possibly TRBD2 (6 bases). The V gene's germline CDR1 is SEHNR and CDR2 FQNEAQ (reference sequence). There are 15 residues in the CDR3. V was trimmed by 3 bases and J by 4 bases, leaving 15 bases between them. DNA of the CDR3: TGTGCCAGCAGCTTCGGGGGTGAATTCGGAGAGACCCAGTACTTC. It is translated as CASSFGGEFGETQYF.

The chain employs TRBV2 and TRBJ1-5; D gene ambiguous. This CDR3 region has 13 residues. The V end was cut by 5 bases, the J end by 0 bases, with 5 bases between. Germline assignment: CDR1 SNHLY and CDR2 FYNNEI. The CDR3 DNA reads as TGTGCCAGCAGTCGGGATAGCAATCAGCCCCAGCATTTT. This translates into CASSRDSNQPQHF.

CDR3 sequence (DNA): TGTGCCAGCAGCGTAGATGGGGGGCGGGATGGCTACACCTTC. Its protein product is CASSVDGGRDGYTF. The chain is built from TRBV9 and TRBJ1-2; possible D gene TRBD1, 6 bases. The CDR3 totals 14 residues. Germline-derived CDR1 and CDR2 are SGDLS and YYNGEE. V lost 0 bases, J lost 6 bases, and 12 bases lay in between.